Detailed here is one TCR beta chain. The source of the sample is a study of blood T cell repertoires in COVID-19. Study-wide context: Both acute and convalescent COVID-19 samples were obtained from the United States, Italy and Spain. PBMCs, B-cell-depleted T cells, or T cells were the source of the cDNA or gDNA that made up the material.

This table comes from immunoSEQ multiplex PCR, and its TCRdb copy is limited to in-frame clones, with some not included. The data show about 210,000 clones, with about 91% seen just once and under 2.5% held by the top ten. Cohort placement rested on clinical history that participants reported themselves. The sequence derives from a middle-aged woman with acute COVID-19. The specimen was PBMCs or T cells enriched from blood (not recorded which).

DNA of the CDR3: TGTGCCATCAGTCGCCGGGGTGAGGGGGCGTTAGGCACTGAAGCTTTCTTT. As protein: CAISRRGEGALGTEAFF. The chain combines TRBV10-3 with TRBJ1-1; 7 bases agree with TRBD1. Germline values: CDR1 ENHRY, CDR2 SYGVKD. Trimming removed 5 bases from V and 4 bases from J; junction bases left unmatched: 16. The CDR3 is 17 amino acids.